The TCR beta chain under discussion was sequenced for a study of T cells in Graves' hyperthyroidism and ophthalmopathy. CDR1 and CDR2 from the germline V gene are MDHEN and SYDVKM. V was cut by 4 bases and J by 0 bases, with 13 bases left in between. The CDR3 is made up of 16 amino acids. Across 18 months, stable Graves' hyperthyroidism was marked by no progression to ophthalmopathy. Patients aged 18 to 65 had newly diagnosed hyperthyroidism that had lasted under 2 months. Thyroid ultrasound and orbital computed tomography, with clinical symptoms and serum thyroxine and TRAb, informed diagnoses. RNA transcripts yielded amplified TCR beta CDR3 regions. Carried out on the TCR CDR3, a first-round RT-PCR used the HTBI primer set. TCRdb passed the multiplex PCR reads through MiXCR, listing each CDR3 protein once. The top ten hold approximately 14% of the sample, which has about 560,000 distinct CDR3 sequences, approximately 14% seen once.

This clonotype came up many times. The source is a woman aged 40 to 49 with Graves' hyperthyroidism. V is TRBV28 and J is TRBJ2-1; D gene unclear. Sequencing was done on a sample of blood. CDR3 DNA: TGTGCCAGCAGTTCTCCGTCCGCGAGCTCCTACAATGAGCAGTTCTTC. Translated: CASSSPSASSYNEQFF.